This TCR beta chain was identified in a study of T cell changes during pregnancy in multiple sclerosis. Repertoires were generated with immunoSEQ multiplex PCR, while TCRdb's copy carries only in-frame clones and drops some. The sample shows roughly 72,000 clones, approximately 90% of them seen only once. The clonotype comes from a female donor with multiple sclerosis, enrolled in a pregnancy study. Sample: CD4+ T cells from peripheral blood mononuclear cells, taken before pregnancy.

In DNA, the CDR3 is TGTGCCAGCATTGGGGAGTTGAACACTGAAGCTTTCTTT. It specifies CASIGELNTEAFF. This rearrangement joins TRBV6-5 to TRBJ1-1; the D is unclear. V was shortened by 7 bases and J by 0 bases, with 9 bases between the two germline ends. The CDR3 is 13 amino acids. Germline values: CDR1 MNHEY, CDR2 SVGAGI.